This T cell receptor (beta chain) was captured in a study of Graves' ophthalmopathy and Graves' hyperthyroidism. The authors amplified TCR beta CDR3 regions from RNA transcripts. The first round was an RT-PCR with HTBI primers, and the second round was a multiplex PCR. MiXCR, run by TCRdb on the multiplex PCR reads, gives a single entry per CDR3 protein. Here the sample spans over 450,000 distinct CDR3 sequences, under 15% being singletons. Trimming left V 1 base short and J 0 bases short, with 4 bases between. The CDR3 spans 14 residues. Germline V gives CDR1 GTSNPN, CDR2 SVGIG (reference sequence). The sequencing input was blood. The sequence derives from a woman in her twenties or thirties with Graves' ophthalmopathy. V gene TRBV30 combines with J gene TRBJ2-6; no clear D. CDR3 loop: CAWSGFSGANVLTF. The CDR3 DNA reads TGTGCCTGGAGTGGTTTCTCTGGGGCCAACGTCCTGACTTTC.